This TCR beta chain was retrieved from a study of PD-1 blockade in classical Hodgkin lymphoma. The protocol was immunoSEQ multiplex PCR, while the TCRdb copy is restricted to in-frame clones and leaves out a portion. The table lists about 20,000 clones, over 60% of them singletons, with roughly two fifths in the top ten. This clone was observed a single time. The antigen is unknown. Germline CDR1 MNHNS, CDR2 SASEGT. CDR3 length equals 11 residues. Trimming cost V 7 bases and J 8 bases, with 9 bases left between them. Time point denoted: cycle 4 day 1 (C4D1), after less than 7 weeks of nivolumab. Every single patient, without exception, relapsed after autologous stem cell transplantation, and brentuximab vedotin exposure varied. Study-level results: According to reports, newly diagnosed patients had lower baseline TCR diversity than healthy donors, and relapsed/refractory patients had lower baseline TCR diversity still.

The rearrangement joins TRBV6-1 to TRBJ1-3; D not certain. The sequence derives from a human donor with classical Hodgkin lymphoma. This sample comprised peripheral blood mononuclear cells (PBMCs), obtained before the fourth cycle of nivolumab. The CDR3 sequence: CASTEQDTIYF. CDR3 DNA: TGTGCCAGCACCGAACAAGACACCATATATTTT.